This T cell receptor beta chain came from a study of blood T cell repertoires in COVID-19. Study details: PBMCs, B-cell-depleted T cells, or T cells were the source of the cDNA or gDNA that made up the material.

Authors' data handling: Cell counts per sample came from amplifying reference gene primers. The method was immunoSEQ multiplex PCR; TCRdb's version includes in-frame clones alone and lacks a portion of them. V, J and clone size were drawn from that table, and D and trimming were deduced from the DNA. The sample holds around 180,000 clones; less than 85% are singletons and the top ten take under 3.5%. The CDR3 loop spans 16 amino acids. Germline values: CDR1 LGHNA, CDR2 YSLEER. Trimming cost V 3 bases and J 6 bases; bases outside gene matches: 10. The chain recombines TRBV4-3 with TRBJ1-2; 10 nucleotides align to TRBD1. Sequencing input: peripheral blood. The receptor's source is a woman aged 80 or over with acute or convalescent COVID-19. CDR3 nucleotides: TGCGCCAGCAGCCAGTTTACCGGGACAGGGGAAGATGGCTACACCTTC. The encoded protein is CASSQFTGTGEDGYTF.